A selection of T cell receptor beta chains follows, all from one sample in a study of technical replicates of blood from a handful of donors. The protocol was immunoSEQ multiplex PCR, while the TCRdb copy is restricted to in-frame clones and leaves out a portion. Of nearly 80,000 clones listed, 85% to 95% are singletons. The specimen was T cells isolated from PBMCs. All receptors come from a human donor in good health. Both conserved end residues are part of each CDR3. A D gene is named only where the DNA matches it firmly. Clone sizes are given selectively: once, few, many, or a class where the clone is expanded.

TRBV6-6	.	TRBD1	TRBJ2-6	CASSTVRDSNVLTF	TGTGCCAGCAGTACTGTCCGGGACAGCAACGTCCTGACTTTC
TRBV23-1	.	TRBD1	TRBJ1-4	CASSHIRDRGRVGSSEKLFF	TGCGCCAGCAGTCACATCCGGGACAGGGGGCGCGTAGGGTCTTCTGAAAAACTGTTTTTT
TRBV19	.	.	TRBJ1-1	CASSPRLEGGTEAFF	TGTGCCAGTAGTCCCCGTCTGGAGGGAGGGACTGAAGCTTTCTTT
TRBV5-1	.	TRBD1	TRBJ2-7	CASSGRDRGSYEQYF	TGCGCCAGCAGCGGCCGGGACAGGGGGTCCTACGAGCAGTACTTC
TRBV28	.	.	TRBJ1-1	CASSNVQGTEAFF	TGTGCCAGCAGTAATGTACAGGGAACTGAAGCTTTCTTT
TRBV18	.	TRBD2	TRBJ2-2	CASLTGTTVTGELFF	TGTGCCAGCTTGACCGGGACTACTGTTACCGGGGAGCTGTTTTTT
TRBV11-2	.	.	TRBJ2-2	CASSLVPVPPNTGELFF	TGTGCCAGCAGCTTAGTCCCAGTCCCCCCGAACACCGGGGAGCTGTTTTTT
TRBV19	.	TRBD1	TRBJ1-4	CASSIGTGEKLFF	TGTGCCAGTAGTATCGGGACAGGCGAAAAACTGTTTTTT
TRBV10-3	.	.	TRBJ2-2	CAITSTGELFF	TGTGCCATCACTAGTACCGGGGAGCTGTTTTTT
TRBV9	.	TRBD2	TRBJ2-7	CASSVNSGTPYEQYF	TGTGCCAGCAGCGTAAATAGCGGGACGCCCTACGAGCAGTACTTC
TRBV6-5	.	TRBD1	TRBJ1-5	CASSWTGTNQPQHF	TGTGCCAGCAGCTGGACAGGGACCAATCAGCCCCAGCATTTT
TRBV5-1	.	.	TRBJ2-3	CASSVRYPGVDTQYF	TGCGCCAGCAGCGTAAGATACCCGGGTGTAGATACGCAGTATTTT
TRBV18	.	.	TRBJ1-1	CASSPSGPGEAFF	TGTGCCAGCTCACCGTCAGGGCCAGGGGAAGCTTTCTTT
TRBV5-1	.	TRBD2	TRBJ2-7	CASSPRLALYANEQYF	TGCGCCAGCAGCCCCCGACTAGCGTTGTATGCCAACGAGCAGTACTTC
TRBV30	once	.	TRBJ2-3	CATQAGPSTDTQYF	TGTGCCACACAAGCGGGTCCTAGCACAGATACGCAGTATTTT
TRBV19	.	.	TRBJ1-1	CASSIQGSRTEAFF	TGTGCCAGTAGTATACAGGGATCACGAACTGAAGCTTTCTTT
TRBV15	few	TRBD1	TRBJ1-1	CATSRELGQGDSEAFF	TGTGCCACCAGCAGAGAGTTGGGACAGGGGGACTCTGAAGCTTTCTTT
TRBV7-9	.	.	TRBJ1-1	CASGTSEAFF	TGTGCCAGCGGGACATCCGAAGCTTTCTTT
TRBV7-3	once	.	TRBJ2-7	CASSTFKDSGYEQYF	TGTGCCAGCAGCACTTTTAAGGACAGTGGCTACGAGCAGTACTTC
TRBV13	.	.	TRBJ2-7	CASSLKWGHEQYF	TGTGCCAGCAGCTTAAAATGGGGCCACGAGCAGTACTTC
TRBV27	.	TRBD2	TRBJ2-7	CASSLSGLAGVIYEQYF	TGTGCCAGCAGTTTATCCGGACTAGCGGGAGTAATCTACGAGCAGTACTTC
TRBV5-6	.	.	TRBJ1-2	CASSFGDRHYGYTF	TGTGCCAGCAGCTTTGGAGACAGGCACTATGGCTACACCTTC
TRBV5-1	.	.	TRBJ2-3	CASSLGTGSSTDTQYF	TGCGCCAGCAGCTTGGGTACAGGCAGTAGCACAGATACGCAGTATTTT
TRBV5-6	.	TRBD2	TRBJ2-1	CASSLELAQYNEQFF	TGTGCCAGCAGCTTGGAACTAGCGCAGTACAATGAGCAGTTCTTC
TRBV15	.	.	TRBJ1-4	CATHRDLGNEKLFF	TGTGCCACACACAGGGACCTCGGTAATGAAAAACTGTTTTTT
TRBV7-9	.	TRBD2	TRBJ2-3	CATWTSGLTSTDTQYF	TGTGCCACTTGGACTAGCGGGCTTACTAGCACAGATACGCAGTATTTT
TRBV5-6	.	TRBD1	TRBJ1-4	CASSSTGTVNEKLFF	TGTGCCAGCAGCTCCACCGGGACAGTGAATGAAAAACTGTTTTTT
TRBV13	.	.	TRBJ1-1	CASRYSGTNEAFF	TGTGCCAGCAGGTATAGCGGGACAAACGAAGCTTTCTTT
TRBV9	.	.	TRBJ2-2	CAARRTANTGELFF	TGTGCCGCTAGGAGGACAGCGAACACCGGGGAGCTGTTTTTT
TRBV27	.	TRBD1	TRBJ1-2	CASSPTWDRVIYGYTF	TGTGCCAGCAGTCCTACCTGGGACAGGGTTATCTATGGCTACACCTTC
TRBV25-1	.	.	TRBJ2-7	CASSERSYEQYF	TGTGCCAGCAGTGAACGCTCCTACGAGCAGTACTTC